A selection of T cell receptor beta chains follows, all from one sample in a study of blood T cell repertoires in COVID-19. Profiling relied on immunoSEQ multiplex PCR, and the TCRdb table lists in-frame clones only, not all of them. The sample lists approximately 270,000 clones, roughly 91% occurring once. Source material: PBMCs or T cells enriched from blood (not recorded which). The receptors stem from a woman aged 60-70 years who had recovered from COVID-19. The CDR3 runs from the conserved cysteine through the conserved F or W. The D gene is left open where the match is weak. Not all rows give a size; the values are once, few, many and, for expanded clones, a class.

D gene | J gene | clone size | V gene | CDR3 DNA | CDR3 protein
. | TRBJ1-6 | . | TRBV9 | TGTGCCAGCAGCGTAGCTGTTCGGGGTTCACCCCTCCACTTT | CASSVAVRGSPLHF
. | TRBJ1-3 | . | TRBV19 | TGTGCCAGTAGTATGCAGGGTTCGGGAAACACCATATATTTT | CASSMQGSGNTIYF
TRBD2 | TRBJ2-5 | . | TRBV3-1/TRBV3-2 | TGTGCCAGCAGCCGTCAGCGGGAGGGGGAGACCCAGTACTTC | CASSRQREGETQYF
TRBD1 | TRBJ2-3 | . | TRBV5-1 | TGCGCCAGCGGAGACAGGGGGTCAGATACGCAGTATTTT | CASGDRGSDTQYF
TRBD2 | TRBJ2-1 | . | TRBV19 | TGTGCCAGTAGCTCTTTAAGCGGGAGGGCTTTCTCCTACAATGAGCAGTTCTTC | CASSSLSGRAFSYNEQFF
TRBD1 | TRBJ1-4 | . | TRBV19 | TGTGCCAGTAGACGACCGGGACAGATCTTTAATGAAAAACTGTTTTTT | CASRRPGQIFNEKLFF
. | TRBJ1-4 | . | TRBV5-1 | TGCGCCAGCAGCTTGTTGGGGACAAAGGAAGAAAAACTGTTTTTT | CASSLLGTKEEKLFF
TRBD1 | TRBJ1-1 | . | TRBV27 | TGTGCCAGCGCCGGGACAGGGAAGACTGAAGCTTTCTTT | CASAGTGKTEAFF
TRBD2 | TRBJ2-3 | . | TRBV29-1 | TGCAGCGTTGAAGGTTGGGACTACACAGATACGCAGTATTTT | CSVEGWDYTDTQYF
TRBD1 | TRBJ2-7 | once | TRBV11-2 | TGTGCCAGCAGCTCAAGGGACAGGGAGCCCTACGAGCAGTACTTC | CASSSRDREPYEQYF
TRBD2 | TRBJ2-1 | . | TRBV15 | TGTGCCACCAGCAGAAACCTAGCGGGTGATTACAGAGGGGAGCAGTTCTTC | CATSRNLAGDYRGEQFF
TRBD2 | TRBJ2-1 | . | TRBV7-2 | TGTGCCAGCAGCTTAGCTCTCCTAGCGGGGGGACACAACAATGAGCAGTTCTTC | CASSLALLAGGHNNEQFF
. | TRBJ2-1 | . | TRBV13 | TGTGCCAGCAGCTTCGGGCGGGCCGTCTACAATGAGCAGTTCTTC | CASSFGRAVYNEQFF
TRBD2 | TRBJ2-3 | . | TRBV7-8 | TGTGCCAGCAAAGCGGGAGCCGTAGGAGATACGCAGTATTTT | CASKAGAVGDTQYF
TRBD1 | TRBJ2-1 | . | TRBV4-1 | TGCGCCAGCAGCCAAGGACAGGGTGGAGATGAGCAGTTCTTC | CASSQGQGGDEQFF
TRBD2 | TRBJ2-5 | . | TRBV9 | TGTGCCAGCAGCATAGCGGGGGGACGAGAGACCCAGTACTTC | CASSIAGGRETQYF
. | TRBJ2-2 | . | TRBV5-1 | TGCGCCACCACAGAGCTTCTCACCGGGGAGCTGTTTTTT | CATTELLTGELFF
TRBD2 | TRBJ2-5 | . | TRBV3-1/TRBV3-2 | TGTGCCAGCAGCCAACGGGGGGGGGAGACCCAGTACTTC | CASSQRGGETQYF
. | TRBJ1-5 | . | TRBV7-2 | TGTGCCAGCAGCTTAAGTCGGGGAAGCAATCAGCCCCAGCATTTT | CASSLSRGSNQPQHF
. | TRBJ2-1 | . | TRBV9 | TGTGCCAGCAGCCAACTCCCGTTATTAGCGGATGAGCAGTTCTTC | CASSQLPLLADEQFF
. | TRBJ1-2 | once | TRBV6-5 | TGTGCCAGCAGTTCCTCTCAAGGGGGCTATGGCTACACCTTC | CASSSSQGGYGYTF
TRBD2 | TRBJ2-3 | . | TRBV9 | TGTGCCAGCAGCGTAGCTATTAGCGGGAGGTCGGGAGATACGCAGTATTTT | CASSVAISGRSGDTQYF
TRBD1 | TRBJ2-7 | . | TRBV3-1/TRBV3-2 | TGTGCCAGCAGCCAGACAGGGAGCTCCTACGAGCAGTACTTC | CASSQTGSSYEQYF
. | TRBJ2-7 | few | TRBV10-3 | TGTGCCATCAGTGAGATACCGGGGGGCAAAACCTACGAGCAGTACTTC | CAISEIPGGKTYEQYF
TRBD1 | TRBJ1-4 | once | TRBV7-9 | TGTGCCGGCCAGCCCCAGGGGGGCTCAAATGAAAAACTGTTTTTT | CAGQPQGGSNEKLFF
. | TRBJ1-1 | . | TRBV15 | TGTGCCACCGACCCTGGCGGCACTGAAGCTTTCTTT | CATDPGGTEAFF
. | TRBJ2-2 | . | TRBV7-7 | TGTGCTAGCAGCTTTTCGGTTCCGAACACCGGGGAGCTGTTTTTT | CASSFSVPNTGELFF
. | TRBJ2-7 | . | TRBV7-9 | TGTGCCAGCAGCTCCGCCTACTACGAGCAGTACTTC | CASSSAYYEQYF
. | TRBJ1-5 | . | TRBV9 | TGTGCCAGCAGCCCTGGGGGGGGTGGGAATCAGCCCCAGCATTTT | CASSPGGGGNQPQHF
TRBD2 | TRBJ2-1 | . | TRBV9 | TGTGCCAGCAGCGTAGAGGAGGGAGGGATCCACAATGAGCAGTTCTTC | CASSVEEGGIHNEQFF
. | TRBJ2-1 | . | TRBV9 | TGTGCCAGCAGCCATTCCCCCCACAATGAGCAGTTCTTC | CASSHSPHNEQFF
TRBD2 | TRBJ2-7 | . | TRBV7-8 | TGTGCCAGCAGCACTTGGGGGGGATTATCCTACGAGCAGTACTTC | CASSTWGGLSYEQYF
TRBD2 | TRBJ2-1 | . | TRBV6-5 | TGTGCCAGCAGATTAGCGGGAGGCTACAATGAGCAGTTCTTC | CASRLAGGYNEQFF
. | TRBJ2-5 | . | TRBV5-1 | TGCGCCAGCAGCTTGACACAGGGGAGGGAGACCCAGTACTTC | CASSLTQGRETQYF
. | TRBJ2-1 | . | TRBV11-3 | TGTGCCAGCAGCTTAGACTTGTCCAATGAGCAGTTCTTC | CASSLDLSNEQFF
TRBD1 | TRBJ1-5 | . | TRBV15 | TGTGCCACCAGCAGAGATGGGCAGGGGGGATTAAATCAGCCCCAGCATTTT | CATSRDGQGGLNQPQHF
. | TRBJ1-5 | . | TRBV19 | TGTGCCTCCTCAGAGGGAGAGCCCCAGCATTTT | CASSEGEPQHF
. | TRBJ1-2 | . | TRBV5-1 | TGCGCCAGCAGCTTGGCCTACTATGGCTACACCTTC | CASSLAYYGYTF
TRBD1 | TRBJ1-6 | . | TRBV9 | TGTGCCAGCAGCCCACGGTCCGGGACAGCCTATAATTCACCCCTCCACTTT | CASSPRSGTAYNSPLHF
. | TRBJ1-2 | once | TRBV7-2 | TGTGCCAGCAGCCTCCGGGGCTATGGCTACACCTTC | CASSLRGYGYTF
. | TRBJ1-3 | . | TRBV11-3 | TGTGCCAGCAGCTCCTCAACGGGGGGCTCTGGAAACACCATATATTTT | CASSSSTGGSGNTIYF
. | TRBJ1-6 | . | TRBV5-1 | TGCGCCAGCAGCTTCGACACGGAGGTCTCACCCCTCCACTTT | CASSFDTEVSPLHF
TRBD2 | TRBJ2-3 | . | TRBV5-1 | TGCGCCAGCAGCTTGGGTAGCGGGGGAACAGATACGCAGTATTTT | CASSLGSGGTDTQYF
. | TRBJ2-2 | . | TRBV7-9 | TGTGCCAGCAGCCAAACACGGCATGTGGGAGAGACCGGGGAGCTGTTTTTT | CASSQTRHVGETGELFF
. | TRBJ2-7 | . | TRBV15 | TGTGCCACCAGCAGAGTTCGGGACTACGAGCAGTACTTC | CATSRVRDYEQYF
TRBD1 | TRBJ1-2 | . | TRBV9 | TGTGCCAGCACCCGGGACAGTAACTATGGCTACACCTTC | CASTRDSNYGYTF
. | TRBJ1-1 | few | TRBV12-3/TRBV12-4 | TGTGCCAGCAGTTTCCCAGGGGTATTCAAAGCTTTCTTT | CASSFPGVFKAFF
TRBD1 | TRBJ1-6 | . | TRBV10-3 | TGTGCCATCAACCAGGGGGAGAATTCACCCCTCCACTTT | CAINQGENSPLHF
. | TRBJ1-6 | . | TRBV7-9 | TGTGCCAGCAGCTTAGACGAGAGCTCCTATAATTCACCCCTCCACTTT | CASSLDESSYNSPLHF
TRBD1 | TRBJ1-6 | . | TRBV19 | TGTGCCAGTAGTATGAGAAGCGGGACAGGGAATTCACCCCTCCACTTT | CASSMRSGTGNSPLHF
. | TRBJ1-2 | . | TRBV28 | TGTGCCAGCAGTAAAGGGCAGGGAATTAACTATGGCTACACCTTC | CASSKGQGINYGYTF
. | TRBJ1-1 | . | TRBV29-1 | TGCAGCGTTGCACAAAGGACAGCCAACACTGAAGCTTTCTTT | CSVAQRTANTEAFF
. | TRBJ2-2 | . | TRBV27 | TGTGCCAGCAGTTTATCGCGTTTAACCGGGGAGCTGTTTTTT | CASSLSRLTGELFF
TRBD1 | TRBJ1-1 | . | TRBV5-6 | TGTGCCAGCAGCTCGCTGACAGGGGCCCACTTGAACACTGAAGCTTTCTTT | CASSSLTGAHLNTEAFF
. | TRBJ2-7 | few | TRBV25-1 | TGTGCCAGCAGTGAATACGGGACAAGGCTAGGCGAGCAGTACTTC | CASSEYGTRLGEQYF
TRBD2 | TRBJ2-1 | . | TRBV9 | TGTGCCAGCAGCGTAGGTCAACTAGCGGGAGCCAATGAGCAGTTCTTC | CASSVGQLAGANEQFF
TRBD2 | TRBJ2-1 | . | TRBV18 | TGTGCCAGCTCAAATCTAGCGGGAGAGGGCAATGAGCAGTTCTTC | CASSNLAGEGNEQFF
. | TRBJ1-2 | . | TRBV2 | TGTGCCAGCAGCATTCCCACAGGGTCGGACTATGGCTACACCTTC | CASSIPTGSDYGYTF
TRBD1 | TRBJ1-5 | . | TRBV30 | TGTGCCTGGAGTCGGGACAGTAATCAGCCCCAGCATTTT | CAWSRDSNQPQHF
TRBD1 | TRBJ1-2 | . | TRBV4-1 | TGCGCCAGCAGCCAAGCCGGGACAGCTTACTTCTATGGCTACACCTTC | CASSQAGTAYFYGYTF